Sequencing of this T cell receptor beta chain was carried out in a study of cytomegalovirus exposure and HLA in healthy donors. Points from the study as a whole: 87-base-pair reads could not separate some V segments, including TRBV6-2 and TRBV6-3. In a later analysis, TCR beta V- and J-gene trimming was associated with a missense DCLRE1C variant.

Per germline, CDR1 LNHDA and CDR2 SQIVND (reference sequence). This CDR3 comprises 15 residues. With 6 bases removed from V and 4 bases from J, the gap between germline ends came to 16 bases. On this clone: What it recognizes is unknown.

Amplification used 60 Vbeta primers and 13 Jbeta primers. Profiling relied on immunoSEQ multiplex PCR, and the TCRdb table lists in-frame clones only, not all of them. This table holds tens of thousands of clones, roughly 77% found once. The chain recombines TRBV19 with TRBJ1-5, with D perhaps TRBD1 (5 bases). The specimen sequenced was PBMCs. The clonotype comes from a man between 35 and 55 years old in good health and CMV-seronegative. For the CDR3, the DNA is TGTGCCAGTAGGGGTAAGGGGTCCTTTAATCAGCCCCAGCATTTT. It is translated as CASRGKGSFNQPQHF. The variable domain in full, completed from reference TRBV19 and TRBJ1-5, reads DGGITQSPKYLFRKEGQNVTLSCEQNLNHDAMYWYRQDPGQGLRLIYYSQIVNDFQKGDIAEGYSVSREKKESFPLTVTSAQKNPTAFYLCASRGKGSFNQPQHFGDGTRLSIL.